The 3 T cell receptor beta chains given below trace back to one sample, sequenced in a study of blood T cells in healthy people across ages. A second PCR, run for 7 to 11 cycles, used a sample-barcoded 5' primer plus a J-beta primer mix. TCRdb reprocessed the 5' RACE reads with MiXCR, giving one entry per CDR3 protein. This repertoire shows 1.5 million to 2 million distinct CDR3 sequences, 28% found once; its top ten account for 7.7%. Sequenced material: blood. Receptors were obtained from a woman younger than 45 in good health.

The J gene is TRBJ1-2, the V gene TRBV2; D remains unclear. The CDR3 is 14 amino acids. Trimming left V 2 bases short and J 8 bases short, with 15 bases between. CDR1 SNHLY and CDR2 FYNNEI come from the germline V gene. CDR3 region: CASSERGLRGGYTF. CDR3 DNA: TGTGCCAGCAGTGAAAGAGGGCTGAGAGGAGGCTACACCTTC. Drawing the rest from reference TRBV2 and TRBJ1-2, the complete variable domain is EPEVTQTPSHQVTQMGQEVILRCVPISNHLYFYWYRQILGQKVEFLVSFYNNEISEKSEIFDDQFSVERPDGSNFTLKIRSTKLEDSAMYFCASSERGLRGGYTFGSGTRLTVV.

The V and J genes are TRBV19 and TRBJ2-5; 11 bases align to TRBD1. The J call may be in error: the DNA end matches TRBJ2-7 better. Germline assignment: CDR1 LNHDA and CDR2 SQIVND (reference sequence). This CDR3 comprises 16 residues. The CDR3 coding sequence is TGTGCCAGTAGTCTGACCTGGGACAGGGGGTCCTACGAGCAGTACGTC. Translation gives CASSLTWDRGSYEQYV.

The DNA of the CDR3 is TGTGCCAGCAGAAAGTGGGACGGCTCCTACAATGAGCAGTTCTTC. Its protein is CASRKWDGSYNEQFF. The gene calls are TRBV12-3 or TRBV12-4 and TRBJ2-1; D tentatively fits TRBD1 or TRBD2 (5 bases each). The ends were cut back, 6 bases at V and 0 bases at J, with 12 bases in the middle. The CDR3 runs to 15 residues.